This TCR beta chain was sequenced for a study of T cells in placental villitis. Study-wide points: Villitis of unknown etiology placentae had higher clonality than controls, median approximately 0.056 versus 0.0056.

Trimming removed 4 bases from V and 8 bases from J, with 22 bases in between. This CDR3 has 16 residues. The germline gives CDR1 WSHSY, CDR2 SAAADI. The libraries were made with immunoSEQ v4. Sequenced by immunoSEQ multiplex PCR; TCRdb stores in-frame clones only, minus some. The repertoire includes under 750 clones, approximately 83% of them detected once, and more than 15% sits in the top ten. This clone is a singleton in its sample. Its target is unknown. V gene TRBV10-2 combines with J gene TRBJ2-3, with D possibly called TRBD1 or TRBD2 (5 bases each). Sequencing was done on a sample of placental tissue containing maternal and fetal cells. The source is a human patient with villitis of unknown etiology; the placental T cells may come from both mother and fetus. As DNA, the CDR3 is TGCGCCAGCAGTGTGACAACCGGGACCCGTTCTGGTACGCAGTATTTT. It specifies CASSVTTGTRSGTQYF.